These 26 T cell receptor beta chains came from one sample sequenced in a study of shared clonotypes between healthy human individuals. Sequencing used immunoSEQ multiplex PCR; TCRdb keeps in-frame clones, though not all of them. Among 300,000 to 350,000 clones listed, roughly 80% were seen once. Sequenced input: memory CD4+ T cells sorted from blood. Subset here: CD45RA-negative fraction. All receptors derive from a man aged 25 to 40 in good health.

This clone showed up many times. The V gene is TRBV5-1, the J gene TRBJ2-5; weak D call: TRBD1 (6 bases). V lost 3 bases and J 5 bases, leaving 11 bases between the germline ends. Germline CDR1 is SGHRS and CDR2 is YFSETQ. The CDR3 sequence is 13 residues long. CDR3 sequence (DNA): TGCGCCAGCAGCTATGACAGGTGGGAGACCCAGTACTTC. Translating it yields CASSYDRWETQYF.

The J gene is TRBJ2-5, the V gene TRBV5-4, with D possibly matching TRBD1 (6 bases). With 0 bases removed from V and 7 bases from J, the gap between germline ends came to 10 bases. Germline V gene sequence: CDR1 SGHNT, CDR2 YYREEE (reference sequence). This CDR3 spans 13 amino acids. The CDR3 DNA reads TGTGCCAGCAGCTTGGGCCCACAGGGGACCCAGTACTTC. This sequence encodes CASSLGPQGTQYF.

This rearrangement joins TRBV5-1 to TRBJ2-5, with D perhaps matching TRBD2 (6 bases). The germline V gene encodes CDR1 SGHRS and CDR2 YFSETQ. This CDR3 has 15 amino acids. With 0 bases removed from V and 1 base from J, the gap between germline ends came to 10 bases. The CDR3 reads CASSLGGLLQETQYF. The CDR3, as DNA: TGCGCCAGCAGCTTGGGGGGACTCCTCCAAGAGACCCAGTACTTC.

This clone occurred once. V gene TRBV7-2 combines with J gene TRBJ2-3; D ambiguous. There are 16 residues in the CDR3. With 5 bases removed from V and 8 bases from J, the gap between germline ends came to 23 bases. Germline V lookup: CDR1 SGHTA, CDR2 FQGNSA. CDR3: CASSELMAGGRGTQYF. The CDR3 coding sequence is TGTGCCAGCAGCGAACTAATGGCAGGTGGTAGAGGTACGCAGTATTTT.

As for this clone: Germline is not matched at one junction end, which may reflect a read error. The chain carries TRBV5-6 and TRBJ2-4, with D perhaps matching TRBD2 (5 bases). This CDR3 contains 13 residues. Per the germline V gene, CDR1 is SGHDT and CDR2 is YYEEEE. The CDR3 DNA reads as TGTGCCAGCAGCTTCCGGGCTAGTAATTTCGAGGGATTC. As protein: CASSFRASNFEGF.

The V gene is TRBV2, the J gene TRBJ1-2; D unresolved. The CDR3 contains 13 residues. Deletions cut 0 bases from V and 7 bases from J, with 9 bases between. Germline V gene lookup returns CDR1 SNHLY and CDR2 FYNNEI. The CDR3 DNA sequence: TGTGCCAGCAGTGAAGCGCTTCAATCTGGCTACACCTTC. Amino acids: CASSEALQSGYTF.

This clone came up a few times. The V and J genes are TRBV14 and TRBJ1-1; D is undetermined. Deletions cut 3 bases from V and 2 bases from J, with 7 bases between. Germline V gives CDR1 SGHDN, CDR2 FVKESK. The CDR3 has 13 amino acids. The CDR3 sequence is CASSHFANTEAFF. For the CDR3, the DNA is TGTGCCAGCAGCCACTTCGCCAACACTGAAGCTTTCTTT.

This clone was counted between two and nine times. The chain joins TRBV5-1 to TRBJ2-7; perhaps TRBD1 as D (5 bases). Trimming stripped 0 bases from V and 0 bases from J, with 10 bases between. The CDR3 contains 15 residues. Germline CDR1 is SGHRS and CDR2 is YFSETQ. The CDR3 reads CASSLAEDSSYEQYF. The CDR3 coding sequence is TGCGCCAGCAGCTTGGCCGAAGACAGCTCCTACGAGCAGTACTTC.

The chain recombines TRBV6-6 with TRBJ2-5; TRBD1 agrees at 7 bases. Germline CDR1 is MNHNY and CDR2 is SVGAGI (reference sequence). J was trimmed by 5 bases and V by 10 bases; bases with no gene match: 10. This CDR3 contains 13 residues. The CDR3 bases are TGTGCCATCCAACGCAGGGGGTCTGAGACCCAGTACTTC. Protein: CAIQRRGSETQYF.

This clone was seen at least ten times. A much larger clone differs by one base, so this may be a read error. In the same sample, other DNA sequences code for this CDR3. The CDR3 DNA is TGTGCCAGCAGCTTAGGCCACAACACTGAAGCTTTCTTT. This translates into CASSLGHNTEAFF. The chain links TRBV7-2 to TRBJ1-1; no firm D call. V lost 1 base to trimming and J lost 2 bases, with 5 bases between them. The germline gives CDR1 SGHTA, CDR2 FQGNSA. The CDR3 extends over 13 amino acids.

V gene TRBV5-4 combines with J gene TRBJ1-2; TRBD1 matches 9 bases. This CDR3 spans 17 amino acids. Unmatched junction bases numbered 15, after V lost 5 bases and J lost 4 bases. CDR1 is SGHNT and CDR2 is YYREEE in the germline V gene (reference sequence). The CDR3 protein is CASRQSTGGMLSYGYTF. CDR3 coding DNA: TGTGCCAGCAGACAATCCACAGGGGGCATGTTGTCCTATGGCTACACCTTC.

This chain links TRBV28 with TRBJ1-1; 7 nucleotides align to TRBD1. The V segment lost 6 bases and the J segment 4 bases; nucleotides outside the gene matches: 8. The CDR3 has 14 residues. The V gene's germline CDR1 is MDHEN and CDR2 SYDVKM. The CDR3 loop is CASRGGGKGTEAFF. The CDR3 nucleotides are TGTGCCAGCAGGGGAGGGGGCAAAGGCACTGAAGCTTTCTTT.

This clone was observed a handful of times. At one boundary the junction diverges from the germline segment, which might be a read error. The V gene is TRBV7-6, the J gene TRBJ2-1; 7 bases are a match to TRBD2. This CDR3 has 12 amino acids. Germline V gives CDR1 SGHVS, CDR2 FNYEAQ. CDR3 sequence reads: CASSTGGGPRVF. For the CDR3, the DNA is TGTGCCAGCAGCACGGGGGGAGGGCCCCGGGTCTTC.

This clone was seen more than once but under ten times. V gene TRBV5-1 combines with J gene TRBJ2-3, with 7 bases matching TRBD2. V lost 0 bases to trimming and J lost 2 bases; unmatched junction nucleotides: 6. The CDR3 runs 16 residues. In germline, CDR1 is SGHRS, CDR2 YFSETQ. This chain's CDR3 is CASSLGRAGVTDTQYF. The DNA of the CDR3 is TGCGCCAGCAGCTTGGGTCGGGCGGGGGTCACAGATACGCAGTATTTT. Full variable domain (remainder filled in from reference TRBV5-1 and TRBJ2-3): KAGVTQTPRYLIKTRGQQVTLSCSPISGHRSVSWYQQTPGQGLQFLFEYFSETQRNKGNFPGRFSGRQFSNSRSEMNVSTLELGDSALYLCASSLGRAGVTDTQYFGPGTRLTVL.

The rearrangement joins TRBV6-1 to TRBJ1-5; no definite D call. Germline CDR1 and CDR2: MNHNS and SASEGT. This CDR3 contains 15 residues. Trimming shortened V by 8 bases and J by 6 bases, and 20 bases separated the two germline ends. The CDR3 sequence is CASASSTISGQPQHF. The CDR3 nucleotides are TGTGCCAGCGCCAGTTCAACCATTAGCGGTCAGCCCCAGCATTTT.

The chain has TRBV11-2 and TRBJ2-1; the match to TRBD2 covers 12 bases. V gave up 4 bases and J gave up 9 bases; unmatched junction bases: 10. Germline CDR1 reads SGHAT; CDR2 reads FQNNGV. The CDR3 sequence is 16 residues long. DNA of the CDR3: TGTGCCAGCAGCTCGAGACTAGCGGGAGAACGGGGTGAGCAGTTCTTC. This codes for CASSSRLAGERGEQFF.

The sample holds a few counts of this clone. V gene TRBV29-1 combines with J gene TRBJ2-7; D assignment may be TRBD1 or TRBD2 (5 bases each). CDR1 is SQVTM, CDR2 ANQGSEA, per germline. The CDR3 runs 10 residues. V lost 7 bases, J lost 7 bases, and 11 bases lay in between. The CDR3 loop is CSAGNREQYF. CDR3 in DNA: TGCAGCGCCGGGAACAGGGAGCAGTACTTC.

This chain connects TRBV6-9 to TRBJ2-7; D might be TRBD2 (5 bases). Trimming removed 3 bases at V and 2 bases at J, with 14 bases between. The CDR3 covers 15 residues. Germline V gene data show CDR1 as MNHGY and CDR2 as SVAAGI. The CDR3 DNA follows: TGTGCCAGCAGTTACGGCGGACTGGGGACCTACGAGCAGTACTTC. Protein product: CASSYGGLGTYEQYF.

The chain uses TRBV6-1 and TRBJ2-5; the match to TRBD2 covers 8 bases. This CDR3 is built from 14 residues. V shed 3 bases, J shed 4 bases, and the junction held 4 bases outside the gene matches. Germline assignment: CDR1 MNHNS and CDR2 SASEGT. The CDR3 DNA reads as TGTGCCAGCAGTGAGGGACTAGTAGGAGAGACCCAGTACTTC. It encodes CASSEGLVGETQYF.

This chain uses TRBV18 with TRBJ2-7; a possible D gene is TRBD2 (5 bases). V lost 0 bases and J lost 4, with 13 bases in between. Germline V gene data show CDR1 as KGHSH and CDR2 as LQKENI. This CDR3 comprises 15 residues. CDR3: CASSPPERKKYEQYF. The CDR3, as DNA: TGTGCCAGCTCACCACCAGAGCGGAAAAAATACGAGCAGTACTTC. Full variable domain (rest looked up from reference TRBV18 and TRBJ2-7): NAGVMQNPRHLVRRRGQEARLRCSPMKGHSHVYWYRQLPEEGLKFMVYLQKENIIDESGMPKERFSAEFPKEGPSILRIQQVVRGDSAAYFCASSPPERKKYEQYFGPGTRLTVT.

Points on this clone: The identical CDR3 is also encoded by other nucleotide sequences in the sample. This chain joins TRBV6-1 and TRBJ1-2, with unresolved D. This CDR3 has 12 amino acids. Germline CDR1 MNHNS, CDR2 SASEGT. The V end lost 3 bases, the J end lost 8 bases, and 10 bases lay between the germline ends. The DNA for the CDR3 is TGTGCCAGCAGTGATTTGGGTAGGGGCTACACCTTC. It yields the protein CASSDLGRGYTF.

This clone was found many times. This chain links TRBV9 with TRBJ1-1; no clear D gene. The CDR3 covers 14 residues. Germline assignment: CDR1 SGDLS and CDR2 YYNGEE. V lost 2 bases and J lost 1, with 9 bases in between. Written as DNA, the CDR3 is TGTGCCAGCAGCGTGAAATCGGGGAACACTGAAGCTTTCTTT. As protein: CASSVKSGNTEAFF.

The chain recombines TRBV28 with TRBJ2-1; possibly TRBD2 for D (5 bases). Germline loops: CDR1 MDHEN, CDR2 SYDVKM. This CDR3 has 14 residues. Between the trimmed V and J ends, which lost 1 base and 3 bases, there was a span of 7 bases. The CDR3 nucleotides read TGTGCCAGCAGTTTATTTCGGGACTACAATGAGCAGTTCTTC. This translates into CASSLFRDYNEQFF.

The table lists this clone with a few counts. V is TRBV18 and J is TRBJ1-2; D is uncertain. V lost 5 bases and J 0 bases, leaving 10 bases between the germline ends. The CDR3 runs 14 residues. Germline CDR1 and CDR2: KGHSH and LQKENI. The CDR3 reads CASSISTANYGYTF. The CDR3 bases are TGTGCCAGCTCAATCTCCACAGCTAACTATGGCTACACCTTC.

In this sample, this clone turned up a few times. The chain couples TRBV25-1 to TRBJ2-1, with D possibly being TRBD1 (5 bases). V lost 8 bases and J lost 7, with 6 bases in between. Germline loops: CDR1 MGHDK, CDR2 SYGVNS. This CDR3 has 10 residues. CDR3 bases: TGTGCCAGCCGACAGAATGAGCAGTTCTTC. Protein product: CASRQNEQFF.

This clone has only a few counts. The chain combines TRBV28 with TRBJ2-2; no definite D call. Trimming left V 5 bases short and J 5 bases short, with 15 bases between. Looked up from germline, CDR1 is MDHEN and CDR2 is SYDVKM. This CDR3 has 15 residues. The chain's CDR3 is CASSPGISRTGELFF. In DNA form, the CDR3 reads TGTGCCAGCAGTCCCGGCATCTCCCGAACCGGGGAGCTGTTTTTT.